This T cell receptor beta chain was sequenced during a study of neurological immune-mediated disorders (dated by TCRdb to 2018 to 2020). As for the study more broadly: Peripheral blood TCR-beta repertoires from patients with HTLV-I-associated myelopathy (HAM/TSP), patients with multiple sclerosis, and healthy controls were compared in the study using UMI-based sequencing. Of the 68 subjects in the cohort, some 14 were HAM/TSP patients, around 34 were multiple sclerosis patients, and 20 were healthy controls. The roughly 99 TCR-beta libraries covered PBMC samples along with longitudinal samples, technical triplicates, and paired sorted CD4+ and CD8+ T-cell subsets. The study at large found these results: No identical CDR3 amino acid sequences were found to be shared among expanded clones across subjects, suggesting that TCR-beta repertoires were private in all groups. The highest TCR clonal expansion was observed in HAM/TSP patients, whereas the lowest was observed in MS patients, even when compared with healthy controls.

This clonotype showed up many times. It lacks a known antigen. No clone much larger than this one lies a single base away; base qualities are absent. cDNA synthesis used template-switch 5'RACE with a primer carrying a 10-nucleotide random unique molecular identifier tagging each TCR transcript. Every sequencing run covered 15-18 subjects and yielded more than 160 million TCR-beta sequences. Total RNA was extracted with the RNeasy kit. TCR-beta VDJ regions were amplified with primers for the TCR constant region and the 5'RACE anchor, using the KAPA Real-time Library Amplification kit. A first PCR added sample indexes and Illumina adaptors, after which a second PCR increased the library yield. After Ampure bead purification, the TCR product of roughly 650 bp was size-selected on a 2% E-gel SizeSelection system. Before pooling, library quality was assessed on a Bioanalyzer, concentration was determined with Qubit, and library quantification was performed with the Kapa Library Quantification kit. Libraries were sequenced paired-end 2 x 150 bp on an Illumina HiSeq 2500. To increase sequence diversity, roughly 24-30% phiX was spiked into each library pool. In the source study's methods: The quality-filtered reads were processed with the UMI-based MiGEC pipeline, whose error correction step removed more than 85% of the raw TCR sequences. VDJ genes were aligned to IMGT germline references, and each clonotype was defined by a unique CDR3 amino acid sequence together with V-J genes. Clonal expansion, Shannon diversity and CDR3 relatedness were evaluated with VDJtools (CalcPairwiseDistances, ClusterSamples), while phylogenetic trees were built in CLCbio workbench. Using coefficient-of-variation modelling across technical triplicates, the study counted a clone as expanded if it had at least 8 unique UMIs. Through fastp at Q25 and MiXCR, TCRdb rebuilt clones from the public reads, retaining in-frame beta chains. Here each entry gathers all rows of one CDR3 protein and keeps the most common genes and DNA. Here the V and J calls rest on TCRdb's processing, not on the authors' analysis. This sample comprises tens of thousands of distinct CDR3 sequences, approximately 10% of them detected only once. The top ten hold about 1.8% of the sample.

Reading the germline V gene gives CDR1 SQVTM and CDR2 ANQGSEA. Taken from cysteine to phenylalanine, the CDR3 has 13 residues. Only the CDR3 portion is preserved as DNA: 39 bases, with reading frame beginning at the first base. Trimming costs V 6 bases and J 2 bases, and their ends lie 13 bases apart. The healthy controls were volunteers from a blood bank in Maryland, USA. Unsorted PBMC libraries were generated from 2 million PBMCs stored in RNAlater at -80 °C until RNA extraction. Peripheral blood was subjected to Ficoll-Hypaque density gradient centrifugation to isolate PBMCs, which were then cryopreserved in liquid nitrogen.

The sequence joins TRBV29-1 to TRBJ1-1, with no reliable assignment of the D segment. The sequence was obtained from a man between 35 and 55 years old in good health. The specimen sequenced was PBMCs. The CDR3 in this case is CSVIKIGNTEAFF. In nucleotides, the sequence is TGCAGCGTGATCAAAATTGGTAACACTGAAGCTTTCTTT.